These 3 T cell receptor beta chains were sequenced from one sample in a study of blood T cells in healthy people across ages (dated by TCRdb to between 2014 and 2017). The protocol used for the library was 5' RACE. Sequencing used an Illumina HiSeq 2500. A second PCR of 7 to 11 cycles was performed with a sample-barcoded 5' primer and a J-beta primer mix. TCRdb reprocessing: public reads trimmed at Q25 with fastp, clones called with MiXCR, in-frame beta chains kept. Records with the same CDR3 protein are collapsed into one entry carrying the most frequent genes and DNA. The sample profile shows around 1.5 million distinct CDR3 sequences; around 36% of them were found once. Together, the top ten hold about 10% of the sample. Material: blood. Receptors originate from a young woman in good health.

This clonotype has ten or more counts. The chain employs TRBV29-1 and TRBJ2-3; 10 bases are a match to TRBD2. CDR3 length equals 12 residues. The germline CDR1 and CDR2 sequences are SQVTM and ANQGSEA. Germline trimming cut 6 bases from V and 6 bases from J; bases unmatched to any gene: 3. CDR3 amino acids: CSVTSGVDTQYF. CDR3 in DNA: TGCAGCGTAACTAGCGGGGTTGATACGCAGTATTTT.

In this sample, this clonotype turned up many times. J is TRBJ2-7 and V is TRBV4-1, with 9 bases matching TRBD1. CDR1 is MGHRA, CDR2 YSYEKL, per germline. With V trimmed by 3 bases and J by 3 bases, 9 bases remained unmatched. This CDR3 contains 16 residues. The CDR3 DNA sequence: TGCGCCAGCAGCCAGCGACAGGGGGACTTAGACTACGAGCAGTACTTC. It yields the protein CASSQRQGDLDYEQYF.

V is TRBV20-1 and J is TRBJ1-2, with D possibly being TRBD1 (5 bases). Trimming stripped 2 bases from V and 4 bases from J, with 17 bases between. CDR3 length: 15 residues. Germline V lookup: CDR1 DFQATT, CDR2 SNEGSKA (reference sequence). The CDR3 reads CSARNWDGGGYGYTF. CDR3 in DNA: TGCAGTGCTAGAAATTGGGACGGTGGGGGCTATGGCTACACCTTC.